The subject of this entry is one T cell receptor (beta chain). Its specificity is unknown. The sample is drawn from a study of molecular identifiers for immune sequencing clone quantification. On the study more broadly: Four of five RNA aliquots from approximately 20,000 or 98,000 naive CD8 T cells were sequenced.

Generation of bulk TCR libraries relied on previously described methods and listed TCR primers. In TCRdb, the PCR reads were re-called with MiXCR into one record per CDR3 protein. Of approximately 630,000 distinct CDR3 sequences listed, around 25% were seen once; the top ten hold 0.7% to 0.95%. Findings of the study overall: Spiked TCR RNA from one Jurkat cell reportedly showed up when mixed among around 1 million naive cells. Clonotypes surpassing 20 RNA copies contained over 98% of effector molecules, versus under 1% in naive cells.

The receptor's source is a human donor in good health. Some libraries in this study had Jurkat cell RNA spiked in. Sequencing used naive CD8+ T cells from blood, with Jurkat cell RNA spiked in. The subset was: FACS-sorted CD8+CD4-CCR7+CD45RA+ naive T cells.

The CDR3 region is CSVEDLTAQPSYNEQFF. CDR3 coding DNA: TGCAGCGTTGAAGATCTTACAGCCCAACCCTCCTACAATGAGCAGTTCTTC. The chain employs TRBV29-1 and TRBJ2-1; D is ambiguous. The germline V gene encodes CDR1 SQVTM and CDR2 ANQGSEA. V was shortened by 0 bases and J by 0 bases, with 15 bases between the two germline ends. The CDR3 is made up of 17 amino acids.